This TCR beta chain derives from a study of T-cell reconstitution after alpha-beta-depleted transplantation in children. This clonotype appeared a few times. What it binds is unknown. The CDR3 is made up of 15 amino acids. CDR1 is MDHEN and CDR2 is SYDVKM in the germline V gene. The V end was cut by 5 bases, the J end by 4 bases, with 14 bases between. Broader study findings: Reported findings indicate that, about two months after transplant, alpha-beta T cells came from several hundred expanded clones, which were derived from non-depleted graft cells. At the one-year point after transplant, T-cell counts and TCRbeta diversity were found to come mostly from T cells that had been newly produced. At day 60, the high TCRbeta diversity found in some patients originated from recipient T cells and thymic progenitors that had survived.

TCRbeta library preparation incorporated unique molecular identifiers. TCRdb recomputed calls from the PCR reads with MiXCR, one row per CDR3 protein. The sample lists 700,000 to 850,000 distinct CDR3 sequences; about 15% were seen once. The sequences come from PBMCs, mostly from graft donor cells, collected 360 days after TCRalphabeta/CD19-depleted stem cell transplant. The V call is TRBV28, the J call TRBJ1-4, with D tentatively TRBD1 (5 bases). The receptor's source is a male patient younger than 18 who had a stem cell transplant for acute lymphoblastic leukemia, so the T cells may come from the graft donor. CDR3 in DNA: TGTGCCAGCAGTCCGCCTCGGGACCTTAATGAAAAACTGTTTTTT. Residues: CASSPPRDLNEKLFF.